This TCR beta chain was profiled in a study of CD8+ T cells in alopecia areata. The study's findings and limits: Expanded CD8+ clones among the top 100, as well as scalp clonality, were significantly decreased by tofacitinib.

The CDR3 is 17 residues long. CDR1 and CDR2 from the germline V gene are LGHNA and YSLEER. Trimming shortened V by 0 bases and J by 2 bases, and 16 bases separated the two germline ends. The treatment denotes: oral pan-JAK inhibitor, 5-10 mg twice daily. Following RNA extraction, reverse transcription yielded cDNA that acted as the sequencing template. Measured with immunoSEQ multiplex PCR; TCRdb has only the in-frame clones, and not every one. The table lists about 200,000 clones, 50% to 70% of them singletons. With respect to this clone: What it binds is unknown.

The material was CD4+ T cells sorted from blood, obtained between weeks 47 and 50, from a patient treated with tofacitinib. This sequence joins TRBV4-3 and TRBJ1-2; D call uncertain. The receptor's source is a human donor with alopecia areata. CDR3 loop: CASSQESGSTLNYGYTF. Here the CDR3 DNA reads TGCGCCAGCAGCCAAGAATCCGGCAGTACCCTCAACTATGGCTACACCTTC.